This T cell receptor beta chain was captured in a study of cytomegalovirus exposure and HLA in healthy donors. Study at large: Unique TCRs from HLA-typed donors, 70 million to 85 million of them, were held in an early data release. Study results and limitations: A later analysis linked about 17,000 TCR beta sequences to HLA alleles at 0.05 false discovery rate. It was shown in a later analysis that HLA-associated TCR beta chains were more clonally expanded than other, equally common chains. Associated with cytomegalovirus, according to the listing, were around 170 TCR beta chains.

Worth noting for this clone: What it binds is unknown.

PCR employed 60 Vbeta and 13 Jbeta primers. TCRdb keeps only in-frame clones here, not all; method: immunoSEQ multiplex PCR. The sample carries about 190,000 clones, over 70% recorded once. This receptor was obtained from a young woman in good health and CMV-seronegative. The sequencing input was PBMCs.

The chain's CDR3 is CASSPFGTSGRRGDTQYF. As DNA, the CDR3 is TGTGCCAGCAGCCCCTTCGGGACTAGCGGGAGAAGGGGAGATACGCAGTATTTT. V and J are TRBV7-9 and TRBJ2-3, with 14 bases lining up with TRBD2. V trimming: 5 bases; J trimming: 5 bases; junction bases outside the gene matches: 12. Germline V gene sequence: CDR1 SEHNR, CDR2 FQNEAQ (reference sequence). CDR3 length equals 18 residues.